This record concerns one T cell receptor (beta chain) sequence. The antigen this receptor binds is unknown. Base-call qualities are not available, and no considerably larger clone is one nucleotide away. The CDR3 covers 13 residues, taking in both the cysteine and the phenylalanine. Of all the DNA, just the CDR3 is kept, 39 bases in frame from base 1. For CDR1 and CDR2, the germline V gene (reference sequence) lists LNHDA and SQIVND. V lost 5 bases and J lost 2 bases; the stretch between them is 7 bases long. One collaborating source in Seattle enrolled patients while the patients were actively infected and followed the patients over time throughout the course of disease. Each collaborating institution followed its own protocols to collect whole blood in K2EDTA tubes. For TCRbeta analysis, collaborators shipped samples as frozen whole blood, isolated PBMCs, or DNA extracted from either of those sample types.

TCRbeta CDR3 regions were amplified from genomic DNA by means of the immunoSEQ Assay, a bias-controlled multiplex PCR. The original methods were these. The number of nucleated cells in each sample was estimated by amplification of reference gene primers within the assay. To quantify the absolute abundance of each unique TCRbeta CDR3 rearrangement, sequence reads were collapsed and filtered. For each sample, productive Simpson clonality was calculated by taking the square root of Simpson's diversity index across productive rearrangements. Drawn from immuneACCESS, this table holds only the in-frame rearrangements with V and J called that TCRdb kept. Clones are partly lost; checked studies trace under half to an unresolved V gene and leave the rest unexplained. The V and J calls and clone size come from that table; D and trimming were worked out from the DNA. This sample holds tens of thousands of clones; approximately 71% were observed only once. Clones ranked in the top ten supply under 2.5% of the sample.

The source of the sample is a study of blood T cell repertoires in COVID-19 (dated by TCRdb to about 2020). Context from the whole study: Samples from collaborators originated in the United States, Italy and Spain and spanned both the acute and convalescent phases of COVID-19. Subjects who had been exposed to COVID-19, were actively infected with it, or had recovered from it provided the deeply sampled blood TCRbeta repertoires that made up the dataset. Where HLA class I and class II types were available, the types were taken from metadata supplied by the sample provider, not from assay-based typing. The repertoires were made available in a free public database intended to serve as a resource for research on the immune response to SARS-CoV-2. The prospective study material was composed of cDNA or gDNA derived from T cells, B-cell-depleted T cells, or PBMCs. The sample metadata nearly always contained a de-identified subject ID, COVID-19 status, age in years and sex. Samples came from the ongoing ImmuneRACE study (first 160 participants) plus 1,254 subjects from 6 global collaborators.

General findings and caveats noted by the study authors: Clinical and demographic metadata were provided uncurated, with the amount varying by source and participant.

The TCR was taken from a man between 65 and 85 years old with COVID-19, enrolled during active disease. The sample taken for sequencing was peripheral blood. This chain joins TRBV19 to TRBJ1-3, with a tentative D gene TRBD1 over 6 matching bases. The nucleotide sequence is TGTGCCAGTAGTCGGGACACTGGAAACACCATATATTTT. This encodes CASSRDTGNTIYF.